The T cell receptor (beta chain) under discussion was sequenced for a study of beta chain features in type 1 diabetes. With 6 bases removed from V and 0 bases from J, the gap between germline ends came to 14 bases. The germline gives CDR1 SGHRS, CDR2 YFSETQ. The CDR3 spans 15 residues. Cells sorted by CD45RO/CCR7/CD25/CD127/CD95/CD27 comprised CD4+ naive, central memory, regulatory and stem cell-like memory cells. Study conclusions and caveats: Researchers caution that PCR might favor shorter templates, equally among patients and controls.

Regarding this clone: What it binds is unknown.

The isolated RNA, all of it, was reverse transcribed, so expressed TCRB transcripts were what got sequenced. Profiling relied on immunoSEQ multiplex PCR, and the TCRdb table lists in-frame clones only, not all of them. The sample has about 160,000 clones; approximately 9.1% are singletons. The chain couples TRBV5-1 to TRBJ2-3; D perhaps matches TRBD2 (6 bases). The sample consisted of central memory CD4+ T cells from blood. The sequence was obtained from a woman younger than 35 in good health. The CDR3 reads CASTPDYTSTDTQYF. The CDR3 DNA reads TGCGCCAGCACCCCGGACTATACTAGCACAGATACGCAGTATTTT.